The clone carrying this T cell receptor (beta chain) was seen just once. No antigen is known for it. If patients had autoimmune disease history or systemic immunosuppression, they were excluded. With 10 bases removed from V and 2 bases from J, the gap between germline ends came to 19 bases. This CDR3 spans 15 amino acids. Germline assignment: CDR1 MNHEY and CDR2 SMNVEV (reference sequence). This entry is derived from a study of OX40 agonist ivuxolimab in advanced cancers. Study conclusions and caveats: Expanded clones tended on average to be more numerous among CD8+ T cells than CD4+. Blood T cells, both CD4+ and CD8+, expanded clonally by week 6 at 0.1 to 3.0 mg/kg.

Sequencing used immunoSEQ multiplex PCR; TCRdb keeps in-frame clones, though not all of them. The table lists some 30,000 clones, approximately 90% of them singletons. Sequenced material: CD4+ or CD8+ T cells sorted from blood, taken in a trial of the OX40 agonist ivuxolimab. The gene calls are TRBV27 and TRBJ2-3; D remains unclear. The sequence was collected from an adult with an advanced solid tumor such as melanoma, head and neck, liver or kidney cancer. The CDR3 here is CATNSHLGDTDTQYF. In DNA, the CDR3 is TGTGCCACTAATTCACACTTAGGAGACACAGATACGCAGTATTTT.